This entry lists 14 T cell receptor beta chains sequenced from one sample in a study of post-analysis software for immune sequencing data. Study outcomes and limitations: Five or six TRBV segments appeared more often in patients than in controls, and TRBV5-6, TRBV5-1 and TRBV20-1 were among these.

Unique molecular identifiers were present in the TCR beta cDNA libraries. Using its own MiXCR run on the PCR reads, TCRdb lists one record per CDR3 protein. Here the sample spans about 200,000 distinct CDR3 sequences, approximately 29% being singletons. The antigens for these receptors are not known. Sequencing input: blood. These receptor sequences come from a girl aged 2 to 17 with multiple sclerosis.

This clonotype has ten or more counts. V gene TRBV11-2 combines with J gene TRBJ2-7; D unclear. This CDR3 region has 13 residues. Germline lookup yields CDR1 SGHAT and CDR2 FQNNGV. V shed 2 bases and J shed 3 bases, with 8 bases lying between them. Here the CDR3 DNA reads TGTGCCAGCAGCTTAACCCCAGACTACGAGCAGTACTTC. Its translation is CASSLTPDYEQYF. Variable domain in full (rest from reference TRBV11-2 and TRBJ2-7): EAGVAQSPRYKIIEKRQSVAFWCNPISGHATLYWYQQILGQGPKLLIQFQNNGVVDDSQLPKDRFSAERLKGVDSTLKIQPAKLEDSAVYLCASSLTPDYEQYFGPGTRLTVT.

This chain uses TRBV15 with TRBJ2-7; TRBD1 is a possible D gene (5 bases). V was clipped by 2 bases and J by 2 bases, with 7 bases between them. CDR1 and CDR2 from the germline V gene are LNHNV and YYDKDF (reference sequence). The CDR3 extends over 13 amino acids. DNA of the CDR3: TGTGCCACCAGCAGACAGGGCGCCTACGAGCAGTACTTC. This translates into CATSRQGAYEQYF.

Of note for this clonotype: A much more abundant neighbour one base away suggests this may be a read error. The CDR3 reads CSATNQEGRGNYNEQYF. CDR3 DNA sequence: TGCAGTGCTACCAACCAGGAAGGGCGGGGGAACTACAATGAGCAGTACTTC. This chain joins TRBV20-1 and TRBJ2-1; 7 bases line up with TRBD2. The DNA end is a closer match to TRBJ2-7, so the J assignment may be wrong. Germline V gene data show CDR1 as DFQATT and CDR2 as SNEGSKA (reference sequence). The CDR3 extends over 17 amino acids.

This clonotype turned up a few times. The chain is built from TRBV7-2 and TRBJ2-5; no reliable D call. This CDR3 spans 13 amino acids. Between the trimmed V and J ends, which lost 5 bases and 5 bases, there was a span of 12 bases. Per the germline V gene, CDR1 is SGHTA and CDR2 is FQGNSA. This CDR3 is CASSLSYTETQYF. The CDR3 nucleotides read TGTGCCAGCAGCCTCTCTTATACGGAGACCCAGTACTTC.

About this clonotype itself: A clone one base away is much larger, so this may be a read error. The chain has TRBV5-1 and TRBJ2-3; 7 nucleotides match TRBD2. The germline CDR1 and CDR2 sequences are SGHRS and YFSETQ. V shed 2 bases, J shed 4 bases, and the junction held 7 bases outside the gene matches. The CDR3 totals 15 residues. CDR3 nucleotide sequence: TGCGCCAGCAGCTTTGACGTAGCGGGCGCAGATACGCAGTATTTT. It specifies CASSFDVAGADTQYF.

About this clonotype: A read error may be the cause here, since a much bigger clone is one base away. The gene calls are TRBV28 and TRBJ2-3, with unresolved D. The CDR3 is made up of 14 amino acids. V shed 11 bases and J shed 0 bases, with 15 bases lying between them. Germline lookup yields CDR1 MDHEN and CDR2 SYDVKM. The CDR3 sequence is CAGTRTLSTDTQYF. CDR3 in DNA: TGTGCCGGCACAAGGACCCTAAGCACAGATACGCAGTATTTT.

V and J are TRBV6-5 and TRBJ2-1; D is undetermined. This CDR3 region has 14 residues. Germline lookup yields CDR1 MNHEY and CDR2 SVGAGI. V dropped 2 bases and J dropped 0 bases, with 5 bases sitting between them. As DNA, the CDR3 is TGTGCCAGCAGTTACAAATACTCCTACAATGAGCAGTTCTTC. This translates into CASSYKYSYNEQFF.

This clonotype was detected only a few times. The J gene is TRBJ1-5, the V gene TRBV7-9; D perhaps matches TRBD1 (6 bases). The germline V gene has CDR1 SEHNR and CDR2 FQNEAQ (reference sequence). V lost 4 bases, J lost 5 bases, and 9 bases lay in between. This CDR3 has 13 amino acids. CDR3 residues: CASSSRTDQPQHF. The CDR3 DNA reads as TGTGCCAGCAGCTCCCGGACAGATCAGCCCCAGCATTTT.

This clonotype has a count of ten or more. The V call is TRBV29-1, the J call TRBJ1-5; no clear D. CDR3 length: 12 residues. CDR1 and CDR2 (germline): SQVTM, ANQGSEA. Trimming removed 4 bases at V and 5 bases at J, with 9 bases between. The CDR3 nucleotides read TGCAGCGTTGGGGAGGGTGATCAGCCCCAGCATTTT. Translation: CSVGEGDQPQHF.

Comments on this clonotype: A clone one base away is much larger, so this may be a read error. This chain connects TRBV6-5 to TRBJ2-5; D gene unclear. The CDR3 sequence is 13 residues long. With 0 bases removed from V and 7 bases from J, the gap between germline ends came to 9 bases. Germline V CDR1 and CDR2: MNHEY, SVGAGI. CDR3: CASSYSGTRTQYF. Here the CDR3 DNA reads TGTGCCAGCAGTTACTCAGGTACCAGGACCCAGTACTTC.

The rearrangement links TRBV5-1 to TRBJ2-3, with 9 bases matching TRBD2. CDR3 size: 14 residues. J lost 8 bases, V lost 4 bases, and 8 bases had no gene match. The germline CDR1 and CDR2 sequences are SGHRS and YFSETQ. The CDR3 DNA is TGCGCCAGCAGCCCAATAGCGGGAGAGGGTACGCAGTATTTT. Translation gives CASSPIAGEGTQYF.

This chain uses TRBV3-1 with TRBJ1-6; 7 bases are shared with TRBD1. The CDR3 loop spans 14 amino acids. The V gene's germline CDR1 is LGHDT and CDR2 YNNKEL (reference sequence). V gave up 4 bases and J gave up 9 bases; unmatched junction bases: 6. CDR3: CASSPDRASSPLHF. CDR3 sequence (DNA): TGTGCCAGCAGCCCCGACAGGGCGAGTTCACCCCTCCACTTT.

Many counts were recorded for this clonotype. The V call is TRBV4-1, the J call TRBJ1-2; 8 bases align to TRBD1. CDR1 is MGHRA and CDR2 is YSYEKL in the germline V gene. V gave up 0 bases and J gave up 7 bases; unmatched junction bases: 10. The CDR3 spans 16 residues. The CDR3 nucleotides read TGCGCCAGCAGCCAAGATTCCCCGGGGACAGGTAGTGGCTACACCTTC. Protein: CASSQDSPGTGSGYTF.

The table lists this clonotype with many counts. The chain recombines TRBV27 with TRBJ2-1; D is unclear. The V end was cut by 3 bases, the J end by 8 bases, with 8 bases between. The CDR3 contains 12 residues. Germline CDR1 is MNHEY and CDR2 is SMNVEV (reference sequence). The CDR3 reads CASSLADDEQFF. Here the CDR3 DNA reads TGTGCCAGCAGTTTGGCCGATGATGAGCAGTTCTTC.